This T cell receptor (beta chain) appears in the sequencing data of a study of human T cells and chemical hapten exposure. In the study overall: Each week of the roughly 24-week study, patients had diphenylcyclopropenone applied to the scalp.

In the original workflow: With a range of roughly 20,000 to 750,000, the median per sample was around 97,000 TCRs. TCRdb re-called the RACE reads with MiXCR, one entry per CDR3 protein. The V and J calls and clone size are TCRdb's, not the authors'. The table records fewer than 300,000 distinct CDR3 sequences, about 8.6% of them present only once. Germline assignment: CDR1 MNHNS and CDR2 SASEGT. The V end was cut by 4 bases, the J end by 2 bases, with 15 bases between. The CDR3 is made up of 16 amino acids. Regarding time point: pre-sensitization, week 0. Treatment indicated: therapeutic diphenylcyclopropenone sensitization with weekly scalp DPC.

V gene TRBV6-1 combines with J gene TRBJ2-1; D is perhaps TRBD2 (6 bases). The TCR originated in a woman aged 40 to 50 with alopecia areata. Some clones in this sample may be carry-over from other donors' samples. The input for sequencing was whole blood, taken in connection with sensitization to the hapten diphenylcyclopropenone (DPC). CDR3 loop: CASSVLAQEPYNEQFF. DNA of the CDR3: TGTGCCAGCAGTGTGCTAGCGCAAGAACCCTACAATGAGCAGTTCTTC.